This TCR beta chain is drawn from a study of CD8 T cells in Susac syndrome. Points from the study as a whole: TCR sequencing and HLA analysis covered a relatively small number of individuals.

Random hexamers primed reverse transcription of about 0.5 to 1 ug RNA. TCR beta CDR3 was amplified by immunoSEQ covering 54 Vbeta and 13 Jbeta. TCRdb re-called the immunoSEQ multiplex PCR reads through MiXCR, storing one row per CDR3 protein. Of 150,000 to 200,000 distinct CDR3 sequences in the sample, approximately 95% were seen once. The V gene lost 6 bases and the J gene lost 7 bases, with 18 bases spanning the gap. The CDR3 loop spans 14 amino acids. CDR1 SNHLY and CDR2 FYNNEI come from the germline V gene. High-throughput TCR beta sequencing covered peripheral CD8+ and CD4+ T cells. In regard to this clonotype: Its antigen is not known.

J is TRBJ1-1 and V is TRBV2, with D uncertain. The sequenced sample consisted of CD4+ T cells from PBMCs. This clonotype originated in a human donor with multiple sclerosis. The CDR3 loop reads CASRDGPDGVEAFF. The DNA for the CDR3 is TGTGCCAGCAGGGACGGACCGGACGGAGTTGAAGCTTTCTTT.